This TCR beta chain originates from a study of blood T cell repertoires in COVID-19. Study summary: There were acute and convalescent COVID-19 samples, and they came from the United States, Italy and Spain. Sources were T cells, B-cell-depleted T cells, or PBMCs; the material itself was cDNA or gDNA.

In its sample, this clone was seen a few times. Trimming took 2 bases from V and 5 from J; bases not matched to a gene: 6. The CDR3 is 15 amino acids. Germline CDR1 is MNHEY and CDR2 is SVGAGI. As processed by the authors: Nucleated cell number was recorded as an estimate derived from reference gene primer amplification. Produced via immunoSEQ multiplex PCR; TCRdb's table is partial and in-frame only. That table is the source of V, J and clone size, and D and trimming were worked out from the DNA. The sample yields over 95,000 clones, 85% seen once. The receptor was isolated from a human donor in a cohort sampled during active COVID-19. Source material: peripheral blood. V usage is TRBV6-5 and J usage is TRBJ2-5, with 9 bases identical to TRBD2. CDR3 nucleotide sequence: TGTGCCAGCAGTTACGAGCGGGGGGCCGGGGAGACCCAGTACTTC. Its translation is CASSYERGAGETQYF.